This T cell receptor (beta chain) emerged from a study of blood T cell repertoires in COVID-19. Assay used: immunoSEQ multiplex PCR; TCRdb lists only in-frame clones, some missing. The table has fewer than 150,000 clones, approximately 89% seen once. The CDR3 length is 13 residues. The V end lost 7 bases, the J end lost 8 bases, and 14 bases lay between the germline ends. Germline assignment: CDR1 SNHLY and CDR2 FYNNEI. This sequence joins TRBV2 and TRBJ1-4; D is undetermined. Sequencing was done on a sample of peripheral blood. The TCR sequence derives from a human donor in a cohort sampled during active COVID-19. The CDR3 nucleotides read TGTGCCAGCAACGCGGGCGAGCAGGAAAAACTGTTTTTT. This encodes CASNAGEQEKLFF. The full variable domain, in which reference TRBV2 and TRBJ1-4 provide the parts outside the CDR3, is EPEVTQTPSHQVTQMGQEVILRCVPISNHLYFYWYRQILGQKVEFLVSFYNNEISEKSEIFDDQFSVERPDGSNFTLKIRSTKLEDSAMYFCASNAGEQEKLFFGSGTQLSVL.